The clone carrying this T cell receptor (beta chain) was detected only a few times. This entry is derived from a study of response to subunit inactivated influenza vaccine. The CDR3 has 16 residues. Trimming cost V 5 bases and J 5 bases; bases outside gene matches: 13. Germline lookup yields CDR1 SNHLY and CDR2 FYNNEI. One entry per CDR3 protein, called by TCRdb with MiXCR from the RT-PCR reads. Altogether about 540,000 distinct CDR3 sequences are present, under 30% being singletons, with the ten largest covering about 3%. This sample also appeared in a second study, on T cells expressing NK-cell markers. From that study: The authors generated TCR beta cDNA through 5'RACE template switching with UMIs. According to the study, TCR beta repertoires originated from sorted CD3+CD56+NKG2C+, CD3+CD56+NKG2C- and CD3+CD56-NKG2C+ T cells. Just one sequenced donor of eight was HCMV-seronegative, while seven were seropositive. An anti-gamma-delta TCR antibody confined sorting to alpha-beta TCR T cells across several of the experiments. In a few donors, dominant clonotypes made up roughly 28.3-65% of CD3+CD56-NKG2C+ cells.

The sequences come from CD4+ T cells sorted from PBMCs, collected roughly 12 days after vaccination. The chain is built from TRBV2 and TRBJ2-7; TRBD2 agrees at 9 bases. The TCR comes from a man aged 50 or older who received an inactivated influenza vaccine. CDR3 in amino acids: CASSFGGSGSGNEQYF. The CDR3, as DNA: TGTGCCAGCAGTTTCGGGGGTAGCGGGAGCGGCAACGAGCAGTACTTC. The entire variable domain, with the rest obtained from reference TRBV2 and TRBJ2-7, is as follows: EPEVTQTPSHQVTQMGQEVILRCVPISNHLYFYWYRQILGQKVEFLVSFYNNEISEKSEIFDDQFSVERPDGSNFTLKIRSTKLEDSAMYFCASSFGGSGSGNEQYFGPGTRLTVT.